This TCR beta chain is drawn from a study of CD8+ T cells in alopecia areata. The wider study: By percentage of affected scalp area, the severity of treated patients was scored.

Trimming cost V 0 bases and J 5 bases, with 11 bases left between them. Looked up from germline, CDR1 is SQVTM and CDR2 is ANQGSEA. The CDR3 is 14 residues long. Turning to this clone: What it binds is unknown.

Treatment here: oral pan-JAK inhibitor, 5-10 mg twice daily. Specimens obtained from alopecia areata patients comprised lesional scalp punch biopsies and peripheral blood. The study, taken as a whole, reports: Alopecia totalis/universalis scalp especially showed more expanded CD8+ clones than normal scalp. With tofacitinib ongoing, many expanded lesional clones persisted in both scalp and blood.

cDNA reverse transcribed from extracted RNA served as the sequencing template. The data were produced by immunoSEQ multiplex PCR, yet TCRdb's version contains in-frame clones alone and is incomplete. This repertoire shows about 180,000 clones, roughly 53% found once; its top ten account for about a tenth. Source: CD8+ T cells sorted from blood, taken at week 24, from a patient treated with tofacitinib. The rearrangement links TRBV29-1 to TRBJ2-1; D is undetermined. This TCR was sampled from a human donor with alopecia areata. The CDR3 bases are TGCAGCGTTGAAGATGATACCAGAGACAATGAGCAGTTCTTC. Translated: CSVEDDTRDNEQFF.